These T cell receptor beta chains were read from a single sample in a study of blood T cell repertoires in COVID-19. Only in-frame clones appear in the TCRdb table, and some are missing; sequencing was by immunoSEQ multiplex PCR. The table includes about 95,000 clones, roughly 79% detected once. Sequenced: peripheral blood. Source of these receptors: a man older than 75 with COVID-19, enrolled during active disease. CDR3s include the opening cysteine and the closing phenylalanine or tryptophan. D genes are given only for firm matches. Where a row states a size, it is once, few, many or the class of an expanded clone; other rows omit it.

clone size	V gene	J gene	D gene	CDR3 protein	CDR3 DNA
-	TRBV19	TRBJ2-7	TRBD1	CATQGAYEQYF	TGTGCCACACAGGGGGCCTACGAGCAGTACTTC
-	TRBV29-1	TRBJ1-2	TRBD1	CSGGDRDGYTF	TGCAGCGGTGGGGACAGAGATGGCTACACCTTC
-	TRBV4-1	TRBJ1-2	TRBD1	CASSQQTRTGYHGYTF	TGCGCCAGCAGCCAACAAACCCGGACAGGGTACCATGGCTACACCTTC
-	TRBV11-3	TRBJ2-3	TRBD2	CASSLEVGGSTDTQYF	TGTGCCAGCAGCTTAGAAGTGGGGGGGTCCACAGATACGCAGTATTTT
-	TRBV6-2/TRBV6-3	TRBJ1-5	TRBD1	CASSYTGVSGQPQHF	TGTGCCAGCAGTTACACAGGGGTAAGTGGACAGCCCCAGCATTTT
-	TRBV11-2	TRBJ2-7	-	CASGGGGYEQYF	TGTGCCAGCGGGGGAGGGGGGTACGAGCAGTACTTC
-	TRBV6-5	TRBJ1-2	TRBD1	CASRRDREGYGYTF	TGTGCCAGCAGGAGGGACAGGGAGGGCTATGGCTACACCTTC
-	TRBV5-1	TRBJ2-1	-	CASSPTGIYNEQFF	TGCGCCAGCAGCCCGACAGGAATATACAATGAGCAGTTCTTC
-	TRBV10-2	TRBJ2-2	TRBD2	CASRKLAGGNTGELFF	TGCGCCAGCCGAAAATTAGCGGGGGGAAACACCGGGGAGCTGTTTTTT
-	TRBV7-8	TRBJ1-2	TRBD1	CASSEPGQGAVRAYYGYTF	TGTGCCAGCAGCGAACCGGGACAGGGGGCCGTTCGTGCCTACTATGGCTACACCTTC
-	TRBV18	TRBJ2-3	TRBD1	CASSPRLQGPTDTQYF	TGTGCCAGCTCACCCAGGTTACAGGGGCCCACAGATACGCAGTATTTT
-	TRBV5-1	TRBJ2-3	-	CASSLRQGTDTQYF	TGCGCCAGCAGCCTCCGACAGGGCACAGATACGCAGTATTTT
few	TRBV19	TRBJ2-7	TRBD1	CASSSTRPGQQSTYEQYF	TGTGCCAGTAGTTCTACTCGACCGGGACAGCAGTCAACCTACGAGCAGTACTTC
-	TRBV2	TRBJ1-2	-	CASSEQVDYGYTF	TGTGCCAGCAGTGAACAGGTAGACTATGGCTACACCTTC
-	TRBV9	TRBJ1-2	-	CASSVEIGGYGYTF	TGTGCCAGCAGCGTAGAAATAGGGGGCTATGGCTACACCTTC
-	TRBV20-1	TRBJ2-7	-	CSADRRGEQYF	TGCAGTGCAGACAGGCGCGGCGAGCAGTACTTC
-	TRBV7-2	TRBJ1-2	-	CASRVPGADTLNYGYTF	TGTGCCAGCAGGGTTCCAGGGGCCGACACGCTTAACTATGGCTACACCTTC
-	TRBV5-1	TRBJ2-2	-	CASRLQEGYTGELFF	TGCGCCAGCAGACTACAGGAGGGTTACACCGGGGAGCTGTTTTTT
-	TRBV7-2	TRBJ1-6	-	CASSIGHSYNSPLHF	TGTGCCAGCAGCATCGGACACTCCTATAATTCACCCCTCCACTTT
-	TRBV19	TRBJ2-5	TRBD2	CASKRIAGGRPETQYF	TGTGCCAGTAAGAGAATAGCGGGAGGGCGGCCAGAGACCCAGTACTTC
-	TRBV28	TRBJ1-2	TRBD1	CASITPLGTGGGYTF	TGTGCCAGCATCACACCTCTCGGGACAGGGGGAGGCTACACCTTC
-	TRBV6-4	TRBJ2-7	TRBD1	CASSMDRGDEQYF	TGTGCCAGCAGCATGGACAGGGGGGACGAGCAGTACTTC
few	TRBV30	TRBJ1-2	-	CAWSVPGSNYGYTF	TGTGCCTGGAGTGTACCCGGTTCTAACTATGGCTACACCTTC
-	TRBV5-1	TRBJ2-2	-	CASSFRGDNGELFF	TGCGCCAGCAGCTTTCGGGGAGATAACGGGGAGCTGTTTTTT
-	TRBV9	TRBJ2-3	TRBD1	CASSGPQGGFGTDTQYF	TGTGCCAGCAGCGGCCCACAGGGGGGTTTCGGCACAGATACGCAGTATTTT
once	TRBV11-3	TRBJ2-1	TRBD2	CASSSGGAREQFF	TGTGCCAGCAGCTCGGGAGGGGCGCGGGAGCAGTTCTTC
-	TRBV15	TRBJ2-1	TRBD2	CATSRDPSGGPSYNEQFF	TGTGCCACCAGCAGAGATCCCTCGGGAGGGCCTTCCTACAATGAGCAGTTCTTC
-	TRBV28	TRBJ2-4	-	CASSPAALGNIQYF	TGTGCCAGCAGCCCCGCGGCTCTGGGAAACATTCAGTACTTC
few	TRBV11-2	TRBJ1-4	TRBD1	CASSARTGENEKLFF	TGTGCCAGCAGCGCCCGGACAGGGGAGAATGAAAAACTGTTTTTT
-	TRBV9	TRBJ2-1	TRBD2	CASSAGRAGSYNEQFF	TGTGCCAGCAGCGCAGGGAGGGCGGGCTCCTACAATGAGCAGTTCTTC
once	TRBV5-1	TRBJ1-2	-	CASSSAVDYGYTF	TGCGCCAGCAGCTCGGCGGTTGACTATGGCTACACCTTC
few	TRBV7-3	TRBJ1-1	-	CASSSLAGVTEAFF	TGTGCCAGCAGCAGCCTCGCCGGAGTCACTGAAGCTTTCTTT
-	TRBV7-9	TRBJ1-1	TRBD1	CASSGTGTGLPRAFF	TGTGCCAGCAGCGGAACCGGGACAGGGCTTCCACGGGCTTTCTTT
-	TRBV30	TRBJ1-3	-	CAWSVGRATGNTIYF	TGTGCCTGGAGTGTTGGCAGGGCGACTGGAAACACCATATATTTT
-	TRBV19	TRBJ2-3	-	CASSIERNTQYF	TGTGCCAGTAGTATCGAGCGAAATACGCAGTATTTT
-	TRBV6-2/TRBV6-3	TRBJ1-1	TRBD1	CASSRTGPEAFF	TGTGCCAGCAGCAGGACAGGGCCTGAAGCTTTCTTT
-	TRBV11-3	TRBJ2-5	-	CASSRDSKETQYF	TGTGCCAGCAGCCGGGACTCGAAGGAGACCCAGTACTTC
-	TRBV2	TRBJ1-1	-	CASTRDGMNTEAFF	TGTGCCAGCACTAGAGACGGAATGAACACTGAAGCTTTCTTT
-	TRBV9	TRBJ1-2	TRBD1	CASSEAGTGHRMRGYTF	TGTGCCAGCAGCGAGGCCGGGACAGGTCACCGCATGCGAGGCTACACCTTC
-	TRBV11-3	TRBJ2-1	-	CASSLSGVGYNEQFF	TGTGCCAGCAGCTTATCGGGAGTTGGCTACAATGAGCAGTTCTTC
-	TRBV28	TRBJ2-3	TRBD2	CASQDSGSGGDTQYF	TGTGCCAGCCAAGATAGCGGGAGCGGAGGAGATACGCAGTATTTT
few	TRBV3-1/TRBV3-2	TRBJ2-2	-	CASSQGSGGELFF	TGTGCCAGCAGCCAAGGTAGTGGCGGGGAGCTGTTTTTT
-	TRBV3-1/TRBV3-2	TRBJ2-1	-	CASSQDSGAYNEQFF	TGTGCCAGCAGCCAAGATAGCGGAGCCTACAATGAGCAGTTCTTC
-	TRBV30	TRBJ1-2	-	CAWSVPYGGGRDNYGYTF	TGTGCCTGGAGTGTACCTTATGGGGGGGGCCGCGATAACTATGGCTACACCTTC
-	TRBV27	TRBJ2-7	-	CASKRRDRLYEQYF	TGTGCCAGCAAGAGGAGGGACAGACTATACGAGCAGTACTTC
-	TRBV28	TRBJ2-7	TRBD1	CASSLGDRVHRRDF	TGTGCCAGCAGTTTAGGGGACAGGGTTCATCGCAGGGACTTC
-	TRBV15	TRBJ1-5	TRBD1	CATLDRGAGYSNQPQHF	TGTGCCACCCTAGACAGGGGAGCTGGCTATAGCAATCAGCCCCAGCATTTT
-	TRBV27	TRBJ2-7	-	CASSLSSPRQSEQYF	TGTGCCAGCAGTTTATCGAGCCCCAGACAGAGTGAGCAGTACTTC
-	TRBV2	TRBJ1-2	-	CASSEGQTGGYTF	TGTGCCAGCAGTGAAGGCCAAACAGGGGGCTACACCTTC
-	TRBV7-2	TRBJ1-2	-	CASTYSMMNYGYTF	TGTGCCAGCACCTACAGTATGATGAACTATGGCTACACCTTC
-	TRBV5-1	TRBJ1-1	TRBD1	CASSPGTGAPYTEAFF	TGCGCCAGCAGCCCGGGGACAGGGGCACCATACACTGAAGCTTTCTTT
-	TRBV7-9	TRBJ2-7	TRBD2	CASSSRPGLAGASYEQYF	TGTGCCAGCAGCTCCCGGCCGGGACTAGCGGGCGCATCCTACGAGCAGTACTTC
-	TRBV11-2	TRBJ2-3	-	CASSAYRDTGGDTQYF	TGTGCCAGCAGCGCTTACCGGGACACAGGAGGTGATACGCAGTATTTT